This T cell receptor (beta chain) was retrieved from a study of blood T cell repertoires in COVID-19 (dated by TCRdb to about 2020). In the study overall: The collaborator samples originated in the United States, Italy and Spain and spanned the acute and convalescent phases of COVID-19. The material from the prospective study consisted of cDNA or gDNA derived from T cells, B-cell-depleted T cells, or PBMCs. Subjects who had been exposed to COVID-19, were actively infected with it, or had recovered from it provided the deeply sampled blood TCRbeta repertoires that made up the dataset. The repertoires were released in a freely available public database meant as a resource for research on the immune response to SARS-CoV-2. Samples were obtained from the ongoing ImmuneRACE study (first 160 participants) and from 950 to 1,500 subjects provided by 6 global collaborators. Sample metadata almost always included a de-identified subject ID, COVID-19 status, age in years and sex. Where available, HLA class I and class II types were obtained from metadata supplied by the sample provider rather than from assay-based typing.

Participants in the prospective study were aged about 18 to 95 years, lived in some 24 United States geographic areas, and enrolled through a virtual design. Cohort assignment in the prospective study relied on participant-reported clinical history from a screening survey and a study questionnaire. For ImmuneRACE Cohort 3, a participant was defined as recovered based on two consecutive negative NP/OP PCR tests, clearance by a healthcare professional, or resolution of symptoms. In the prospective study, mobile phlebotomists collected whole blood, serum and a nasopharyngeal or oropharyngeal swab from each participant. Additional blood draws and questionnaires over an approximately 2-month period could optionally be provided by prospective study participants. Blood samples from the prospective study were shipped frozen or at room temperature prior to DNA extraction. As for this clone: Its binding antigen is unknown. Base qualities are not provided; no much larger clone lies one nucleotide away.

Overall study results and their limits: How much clinical and demographic metadata was included differed by source and by participant, and the metadata was provided uncurated.

V lost 6 bases and J lost 4 bases; the stretch between them is 16 bases long. Measured from the cysteine to the phenylalanine, the CDR3 is 15 residues long. Left in the record is the CDR3 DNA by itself, 45 bases read in frame from the first base. According to the germline V gene, CDR1 reads SGHRS and CDR2 reads YFSETQ. TCRbeta CDR3 regions were amplified from genomic DNA by means of the immunoSEQ Assay, a bias-controlled multiplex PCR. Per the original workflow: The number of nucleated cells in each sample was estimated from the amplification of reference gene primers within the assay. To quantify the absolute abundance of each unique TCRbeta CDR3 rearrangement, sequence reads were collapsed and filtered. For each sample, productive Simpson clonality was calculated as the square root of Simpson's diversity index across productive rearrangements. Here the immuneACCESS table is served through TCRdb, limited to in-frame sequences with V and J called. Missing clones are a known gap in these copies; in checked studies unresolved V genes cover under half, and the rest lacks a known reason. The V and J calls and clone size were taken over from that table, and D and trimming were inferred from the DNA. The sample table records about 320,000 clones; 87% of these occur just once. The leading ten clones occupy more than 8.5% of the sample.

The clonotype originates from a woman under 30 who had recovered from COVID-19. Recombination linked TRBV5-1 to TRBJ2-2, and possibly TRBD2, on 6 matching bases. The sample comprised PBMCs or T cells enriched from blood (not recorded which). The sequenced DNA: TGCGCCAGCATGAACGCGGGGATGGGCACCGGGGAGCTGTTTTTT. Its amino acids are CASMNAGMGTGELFF.